The clone carrying this T cell receptor beta chain was counted many times. Its cognate antigen is unknown. 5'RACE template switching generated TCR cDNA, adding a universal primer site and UMIs. From the 5' RACE reads, TCRdb called clonotypes with MiXCR, one entry per CDR3 protein. The data show more than 90,000 distinct CDR3 sequences, with 8.4% seen just once and about 25% held by the top ten. This entry belongs to a study of T cells after yellow fever vaccination. Study as a whole: It was SMART-Seq v4 Ultra Low Input that prepared the fractions with low cell numbers.

Study results and limitations: Most clones from primary vaccination were detected again post-booster (about 95% CD4, roughly 90% CD8). Clonotypes appearing in both CD4 and CD8 compartments existed, and their share was small.

Per germline, CDR1 KGHSH and CDR2 LQKENI. V lost 6 bases, J lost 4 bases, and 7 bases stayed unmatched. The CDR3 length is 14 residues. The chain joins TRBV18 to TRBJ2-7, with 9 bases matching TRBD1. Sequencing was performed on CD8+ T cells sorted from PBMCs, taken 45 days after the yellow fever booster vaccination. The origin of this receptor is a young man who received the YFV17D yellow fever vaccine. The CDR3, as DNA: TGTGCCAGCTCGAGGACAGGGGAAGGATACGAGCAGTACTTC. Protein product: CASSRTGEGYEQYF.